Following are 15 T cell receptor beta chains from one sample sequenced in a study of regulatory T cells in long-lasting Graves disease. The sample's time point: newly diagnosed GD, antithyroid drugs for less than 3 months. Making the TCR library involved RNA that had been extracted from PBMCs. CDR3-region Arm-PCR and iRepertoire HTBI primers produced the TCR beta libraries. One entry per CDR3 protein, called by TCRdb with MiXCR from the multiplex PCR reads. Altogether 530,000 or so distinct CDR3 sequences are present, around an eighth being singletons, with the ten largest covering roughly a tenth. The same sample was also studied in work on T cells in Graves' hyperthyroidism and ophthalmopathy.

The material was peripheral blood mononuclear cells (PBMCs), obtained at new diagnosis, from a patient treated with antithyroid drugs. The receptors here all came from a man aged 25-45 years with Graves disease.

This clonotype was counted ten times or more. V gene TRBV12-3 or TRBV12-4 combines with J gene TRBJ1-2; D is perhaps TRBD1 (6 bases). The CDR3 length is 14 residues. V gave up 2 bases and J gave up 4 bases, with 11 bases separating them. CDR3 region: CASSLQGGPYGYTF. DNA for the CDR3: TGTGCCAGCAGTTTACAAGGGGGACCCTATGGCTACACCTTC.

This clonotype was seen at least ten times. The chain recombines TRBV3-1 with TRBJ2-7; D gene uncertain. Germline V CDR1 and CDR2: LGHDT, YNNKEL (reference sequence). The V gene lost 1 base and the J gene lost 4 bases, with 5 bases spanning the gap. The CDR3 is made up of 12 amino acids. The CDR3 spells CASSQAQYEQYF. CDR3 bases: TGTGCCAGCAGCCAAGCCCAGTACGAGCAGTACTTC.

This clonotype was detected many times. This chain connects TRBV11-3 to TRBJ2-5, with D uncertain. V lost 3 bases to trimming and J lost 5 bases, with 13 bases between them. Looked up from germline, CDR1 is SGHNT and CDR2 is YENEEA. This CDR3 spans 14 amino acids. CDR3 sequence: CASSFWQPKETQYF. The CDR3 DNA is TGTGCCAGCAGCTTCTGGCAACCGAAGGAGACCCAGTACTTC.

In this sample, this clonotype turned up a few times. The chain recombines TRBV7-9 with TRBJ2-5, with D possibly being TRBD2 (5 bases). Germline V CDR1 and CDR2: SEHNR, FQNEAQ (reference sequence). The CDR3 is 13 residues long. CDR3 coding DNA: TGTGCGGGTCTACCACCGAGGGTGGAGACCCAGTACTTC. This codes for CAGLPPRVETQYF.

This clonotype was observed at least ten times. The J gene is TRBJ2-5, the V gene TRBV3-1; no definite D call. V lost 1 base, J lost 5 bases, and 14 bases lay in between. The CDR3 consists of 15 residues. Germline V CDR1 and CDR2: LGHDT, YNNKEL (reference sequence). The CDR3 nucleotides are TGTGCCAGCAGCCAAGTCTGGCATCGCGTGGAGACCCAGTACTTC. Translating it yields CASSQVWHRVETQYF.

The sample holds many counts of this clonotype. This rearrangement joins TRBV6-1 to TRBJ1-1; D not resolved. Germline loops: CDR1 MNHNS, CDR2 SASEGT. CDR3 length: 16 amino acids. The germline V and J ends were trimmed by 7 bases and 0 bases, with 18 bases remaining between them. The CDR3 reads CASTLGPKSMNTEAFF. In DNA form, the CDR3 reads TGTGCCAGCACCTTAGGGCCGAAATCCATGAACACTGAAGCTTTCTTT.

This clonotype showed up many times. The V call is TRBV11-2, the J call TRBJ2-1, with no clear D. Germline CDR1 and CDR2: SGHAT and FQNNGV. The CDR3 has 15 amino acids. The V gene lost 8 bases and the J gene lost 0 bases, with 14 bases spanning the gap. CDR3 sequence reads: CASAPPTSSYNEQFF. The DNA for the CDR3 is TGTGCCAGCGCCCCCCCCACGAGCTCCTACAATGAGCAGTTCTTC.

This clonotype was counted ten times or more. The chain employs TRBV6-1 and TRBJ2-1; no reliable D call. CDR3 length: 12 amino acids. Trimming stripped 6 bases from V and 9 bases from J, with 12 bases between. Germline V gene data show CDR1 as MNHNS and CDR2 as SASEGT. This CDR3 reads CASRNGGSEQFF. The CDR3 DNA follows: TGTGCCAGCAGAAACGGTGGAAGTGAGCAGTTCTTC.

This clonotype was recorded many times. This rearrangement joins TRBV24-1 to TRBJ2-1, with TRBD1 as a possible D gene (5 bases). The CDR3 has 13 residues. Deletions cut 4 bases from V and 7 bases from J, with 10 bases between. Germline lookup yields CDR1 KGHDR and CDR2 SFDVKD. CDR3 coding DNA: TGTGCCACCAGTGAAGGGGTCAGAAATGAGCAGTTCTTC. Its protein product is CATSEGVRNEQFF.

At least ten counts were recorded for this clonotype. The chain couples TRBV7-8 to TRBJ2-7; 11 bases agree with TRBD1. This CDR3 has 15 amino acids. From germline, CDR1 is SGHVS and CDR2 FQNEAQ. After removal of 3 bases from V and 3 bases from J, the junction contained 4 bases not matched to a gene. The DNA of the CDR3 is TGTGCCAGCAGCTTGGGGACAGGGGGAGGCTACGAGCAGTACTTC. Protein product: CASSLGTGGGYEQYF.

A few counts support this clonotype. A far bigger clonotype differs at one base, so this is likely a read error. This CDR3 reads CASSLTWDTYEQFF. CDR3 DNA sequence: TGTGCCAGCAGCTTGACTTGGGACACTTACGAGCAGTTCTTC. The chain carries TRBV11-1 and TRBJ2-1; maybe TRBD1 (6 bases). Trimming stripped 3 bases from V and 10 bases from J, with 16 bases between. The CDR3 is 14 residues long. Germline V gene sequence: CDR1 SGHAT, CDR2 FQDESV (reference sequence).

The chain carries TRBV2 and TRBJ1-5; D is ambiguous. This CDR3 contains 14 residues. The germline V and J ends were trimmed by 5 bases and 2 bases, with 10 bases remaining between them. In germline, CDR1 is SNHLY, CDR2 FYNNEI. CDR3 nucleotides: TGTGCCAGCAGTCTGACCTGGGGCAATCAGCCCCAGCATTTT. Its translation is CASSLTWGNQPQHF.

At least ten counts were recorded for this clonotype. The V gene is TRBV7-2, the J gene TRBJ2-5; D is unclear. CDR1 SGHTA and CDR2 FQGNSA come from the germline V gene. This CDR3 is 13 amino acids long. V gave up 6 bases and J gave up 5 bases, with 13 bases separating them. CDR3 sequence: CASSRIGQETQYF. CDR3 bases: TGTGCCAGCAGTAGAATTGGGCAGGAGACCCAGTACTTC.

The gene calls are TRBV30 and TRBJ2-1; D possibly corresponds to TRBD2 (6 bases). Germline V lookup: CDR1 GTSNPN, CDR2 SVGIG (reference sequence). This CDR3 is 17 amino acids long. The V end was cut by 2 bases, the J end by 2 bases, with 19 bases between. The CDR3 region has the DNA TGTGCCTGGAGTTTCGGGCCTGGGCGGGACCCCTACAATGAGCAGTTCTTC. This encodes CAWSFGPGRDPYNEQFF.

This clonotype was counted ten times or more. The chain recombines TRBV6-2 or TRBV6-3 with TRBJ2-7; D gene unclear. Per the germline V gene, CDR1 is MNHEY and CDR2 is SVGEGT. The CDR3 has 15 residues. V was clipped by 5 bases and J by 0 bases, with 14 bases between them. The CDR3 region is CASSELPTVSYEQYF. CDR3 DNA sequence: TGTGCCAGCAGTGAGTTACCGACGGTCTCCTACGAGCAGTACTTC.